The subject of this entry is one T cell receptor (beta chain). Antigen: not known. This entry belongs to a study of cytomegalovirus exposure and HLA in healthy donors. Study-level points and caveats: Among the most significant clusters, several appeared linked to common viral pathogens in a later analysis.

Vbeta (60) and Jbeta (13) primers were used in the PCR. Only in-frame clones appear in the TCRdb table, and some are missing; sequencing was by immunoSEQ multiplex PCR. The profile shows under 45,000 clones, roughly 69% of them singletons. This CDR3 is built from 19 residues. CDR1 is SGHTA and CDR2 is FQGNSA in the germline V gene. Trimming removed 2 bases from V and 6 bases from J, with 29 bases in between. Sequenced: PBMCs. This TCR came from a man between 25 and 39 years old in good health and CMV-seronegative. The chain uses TRBV7-2 and TRBJ2-7; perhaps TRBD2 as D (8 bases). The CDR3 spells CASSLRNGAGVFQGVEQYF. CDR3 DNA sequence: TGTGCCAGCAGCTTAAGGAATGGAGCGGGAGTCTTCCAGGGGGTCGAGCAGTACTTC.